What follows are 24 T cell receptor beta chains derived from one specimen sequenced in a study of cytomegalovirus exposure and HLA in healthy donors. PCR employed 60 Vbeta and 13 Jbeta primers. Profiled with immunoSEQ multiplex PCR; TCRdb holds only in-frame clones, not every one. The sample gives more than 130,000 clones, around 76% of which show up once; roughly 4% is in the top ten. The sample taken for sequencing was PBMCs. The receptors derive from a man younger than 35 in good health and CMV-seronegative.

This clone was detected only a few times. The rearrangement joins TRBV6-1 to TRBJ2-2; 8 positions agree with TRBD1. The length of the CDR3 is 15 residues. V gave up 4 bases and J gave up 5 bases; unmatched junction bases: 6. Looked up from germline, CDR1 is MNHNS and CDR2 is SASEGT. The CDR3 protein is CASSVGQVGTGELFF. The CDR3 DNA reads as TGTGCCAGCAGTGTGGGACAGGTGGGGACCGGGGAGCTGTTTTTT.

The CDR3, as DNA: TGTGCCAGTACCCCGGGGAGAGGTATGGGACAGCCCCAGCATTTT. Its protein is CASTPGRGMGQPQHF. This rearrangement joins TRBV19 to TRBJ1-5; D not certain. This CDR3 spans 15 amino acids. Germline V CDR1 and CDR2: LNHDA, SQIVND (reference sequence). V gave up 7 bases and J gave up 7 bases, with 20 bases separating them.

The chain joins TRBV6-1 to TRBJ2-5; 9 bases map to TRBD1. Germline lookup yields CDR1 MNHNS and CDR2 SASEGT. This CDR3 is 15 amino acids long. V was pared by 3 bases and J by 5 bases, with 7 bases of the junction left unmatched. CDR3 bases: TGTGCCAGCAGTGACTCCGGGACAGGGTATGAGACCCAGTACTTC. This codes for CASSDSGTGYETQYF.

This clone was counted between two and nine times. The chain employs TRBV5-6 and TRBJ2-3, with D hard to call. The length of the CDR3 is 14 residues. Trimming cost V 0 bases and J 3 bases, with 8 bases left between them. Germline CDR1 and CDR2: SGHDT and YYEEEE. This chain's CDR3 is CASSLDFPTDTQYF. The CDR3 DNA sequence: TGTGCCAGCAGCTTGGACTTCCCGACAGATACGCAGTATTTT. The whole variable domain, remainder taken from reference TRBV5-6 and TRBJ2-3, is DAGVTQSPTHLIKTRGQQVTLRCSPKSGHDTVSWYQQALGQGPQFIFQYYEEEERQRGNFPDRFSGHQFPNYSSELNVNALLLGDSALYLCASSLDFPTDTQYFGPGTRLTVL.

The genes are TRBV15 and TRBJ2-7; 10 bases align to TRBD1. This CDR3 contains 15 residues. Trimming cost V 5 bases and J 3 bases; bases outside gene matches: 7. Germline V gene sequence: CDR1 LNHNV, CDR2 YYDKDF (reference sequence). The CDR3 DNA reads TGTGCCACCAGCCTACGGGGACAGGGGAACTACGAGCAGTACTTC. Residues: CATSLRGQGNYEQYF.

This clone has just a few counts. The rearrangement uses TRBV6-4 and TRBJ1-6; TRBD1 matches 8 bases. The germline V gene has CDR1 MRHNA and CDR2 SNTAGT. This CDR3 is 15 amino acids long. Trimming at V came to 4 bases and at J to 14 bases, leaving 13 bases not matched to a gene. For the CDR3, the DNA is TGTGCCAGCAGTGCTGAGGCAGGGGGCGCGGGGTCCCTCCACTTT. Translated, it gives CASSAEAGGAGSLHF.

The chain recombines TRBV7-9 with TRBJ1-1; perhaps TRBD1 as D (5 bases). Germline values: CDR1 SEHNR, CDR2 FQNEAQ (reference sequence). This CDR3 spans 14 amino acids. V shed 1 base and J shed 4 bases, with 10 bases lying between them. CDR3 nucleotides: TGTGCCAGCAGCTTAGGGCGGACACCCACTGAAGCTTTCTTT. Translated, it gives CASSLGRTPTEAFF.

This clone has a handful of counts. This chain links TRBV7-9 with TRBJ2-7; 8 bases map to TRBD2. This CDR3 is built from 16 residues. Per germline, CDR1 SEHNR and CDR2 FQNEAQ (reference sequence). V shed 4 bases, J shed 2 bases, and the junction held 10 bases outside the gene matches. CDR3 coding DNA: TGTGCCAGCAGCTCTCGACTGACTAGCGCAACCTACGAGCAGTACTTC. This gives the protein CASSSRLTSATYEQYF.

V usage is TRBV5-1 and J usage is TRBJ2-1, with a possible D match to TRBD2 (6 bases). Germline assignment: CDR1 SGHRS and CDR2 YFSETQ. V was pared by 0 bases and J by 0 bases, with 10 bases between. The CDR3 extends over 16 amino acids. In nucleotides, the CDR3 is TGCGCCAGCAGCTTGGGCGGGGCGAGCTCCTACAATGAGCAGTTCTTC. Encoded protein: CASSLGGASSYNEQFF.

Sample share makes this clone medium-sized. The rearrangement links TRBV19 to TRBJ2-5, with D tentatively TRBD1 (6 bases). The CDR3 runs to 14 residues. Germline lookup yields CDR1 LNHDA and CDR2 SQIVND (reference sequence). Trimming took 1 base from V and 3 from J, leaving 9 bases between them. In DNA, the CDR3 is TGTGCCAGTAGTATAGGGACAGTCAAAGAGACCCAGTACTTC. Amino acids: CASSIGTVKETQYF.

The chain has TRBV18 and TRBJ2-5; possible D gene TRBD1, 7 bases. Germline V CDR1 and CDR2: KGHSH, LQKENI. The CDR3 has 16 residues. V was clipped by 0 bases and J by 2 bases, with 13 bases between them. The CDR3: CASSPPQGGSQETQYF. DNA of the CDR3: TGTGCCAGCTCACCACCTCAGGGGGGATCACAAGAGACCCAGTACTTC.

This chain uses TRBV5-1 with TRBJ2-3; tentative D call: TRBD2 (6 bases). Per the germline V gene, CDR1 is SGHRS and CDR2 is YFSETQ. V lost 0 bases to trimming and J lost 0 bases, with 8 bases between them. CDR3 size: 15 residues. The CDR3 DNA sequence: TGCGCCAGCAGCTTGGGCGGGGTAAGCACAGATACGCAGTATTTT. Translation gives CASSLGGVSTDTQYF.

V and J are TRBV29-1 and TRBJ2-4; D may be TRBD2 (6 bases). Trimming pared 8 bases from V and 8 bases from J, leaving 16 bases between. The CDR3 contains 12 residues. From germline, CDR1 is SQVTM and CDR2 ANQGSEA. The CDR3 DNA reads as TGCAGCTCTCGGGACTTGGGGGACATTCAGTACTTC. Translated: CSSRDLGDIQYF.

The V and J genes are TRBV6-1 and TRBJ1-2; TRBD1 is a possible D gene (6 bases). CDR3 length: 13 residues. From germline, CDR1 is MNHNS and CDR2 SASEGT. V dropped 5 bases and J dropped 1 base, with 8 bases sitting between them. This CDR3 reads CASSLQGNYGYTF. DNA for the CDR3: TGTGCCAGCAGTTTACAGGGTAACTATGGCTACACCTTC.

This clone was detected only once. In nucleotides, the CDR3 is TGCGCCAGCAGCCAAGCCGAACGACAGGGTGGACGTAGTGGCTACACCTTC. Its translation: CASSQAERQGGRSGYTF. The V call is TRBV4-1, the J call TRBJ1-2; 7 bases line up with TRBD1. CDR1 and CDR2 from the germline V gene are MGHRA and YSYEKL. Trimming at V came to 1 base and at J to 7 bases, leaving 15 bases not matched to a gene. This CDR3 region has 17 residues.

The rearrangement uses TRBV12-5 and TRBJ2-7; the match to TRBD1 covers 11 bases. V gave up 6 bases and J gave up 4 bases; unmatched junction bases: 5. The CDR3 has 14 residues. The germline CDR1 and CDR2 sequences are LGHNT and FRNRAP. The CDR3 reads CASGGTGGIYEQYF. The CDR3 DNA reads TGTGCTAGTGGGGGGACAGGGGGGATATACGAGCAGTACTTC. Full variable domain (remainder filled in from reference TRBV12-5 and TRBJ2-7): DARVTQTPRHKVTEMGQEVTMRCQPILGHNTVFWYRQTMMQGLELLAYFRNRAPLDDSGMPKDRFSAEMPDATLATLKIQPSEPRDSAVYFCASGGTGGIYEQYFGPGTRLTVT.

The V and J genes are TRBV10-2 and TRBJ1-2, with a possible D match to TRBD1 (5 bases). Germline values: CDR1 WSHSY, CDR2 SAAADI. The CDR3 is made up of 14 amino acids. V was trimmed by 6 bases and J by 2 bases, leaving 13 bases between them. The chain's CDR3 is CASSGGGLNYGYTF. CDR3 bases: TGCGCCAGCAGCGGGGGGGGACTGAACTATGGCTACACCTTC.

V usage is TRBV7-2 and J usage is TRBJ2-7, with TRBD2 matching 11 bases. V lost 4 bases to trimming and J lost 2 bases; unmatched junction nucleotides: 4. The CDR3 length is 15 residues. The germline V gene has CDR1 SGHTA and CDR2 FQGNSA. The CDR3 DNA follows: TGTGCCAGCAGCTCACGGACTAGCGGGCCCTACGAGCAGTACTTC. Amino acid sequence: CASSSRTSGPYEQYF.

The chain couples TRBV27 to TRBJ2-5; 12 nucleotides agree with TRBD2. The last part of the DNA fits TRBJ2-7 better; the J call may be wrong. The CDR3 has 18 amino acids. CDR1 is MNHEY and CDR2 is SMNVEV in the germline V gene (reference sequence). The CDR3 reads CASSSSRLAGVSPYEQYF. The CDR3 coding sequence is TGTGCCAGCAGTTCGAGTAGACTAGCGGGAGTTTCCCCCTACGAGCAGTACTTC.

The chain uses TRBV5-6 and TRBJ2-7; maybe TRBD1 (6 bases). Trimming took off 6 bases at V and 3 bases at J, with 16 bases between the two ends. Germline assignment: CDR1 SGHDT and CDR2 YYEEEE. The CDR3 extends over 14 amino acids. Here the CDR3 DNA reads TGTGCCAGCACCAGACAAACAGGGCGCTACGAGCAGTACTTC. Amino acids: CASTRQTGRYEQYF.

This chain links TRBV28 with TRBJ2-7, with TRBD1 matching over 9 bases. Germline lookup yields CDR1 MDHEN and CDR2 SYDVKM. This CDR3 is built from 23 residues. The V and J ends lost 7 bases and 2 bases, in that order; junction bases with no gene match: 33. The CDR3 region is CASTHPLGQGIVGRPGATYEQYF. The CDR3 region has the DNA TGTGCCAGCACCCACCCTCTCGGACAGGGGATTGTAGGTAGACCGGGGGCTACCTACGAGCAGTACTTC.

The chain couples TRBV27 to TRBJ2-7; TRBD2 agrees at 13 bases. V dropped 6 bases and J dropped 2; count of bases not matched to a gene: 7. The CDR3 extends over 16 amino acids. The V gene's germline CDR1 is MNHEY and CDR2 SMNVEV (reference sequence). Here the CDR3 DNA reads TGTGCCAGCAGCGCGACTAGCGGGGGGTTTACCTACGAGCAGTACTTC. Translation gives CASSATSGGFTYEQYF.

The rearrangement uses TRBV19 and TRBJ2-5, with D possibly being TRBD1 (6 bases). V lost 4 bases and J lost 3, with 15 bases in between. The germline V gene has CDR1 LNHDA and CDR2 SQIVND (reference sequence). The CDR3 length is 15 residues. The CDR3 sequence is CASSTDYREEETQYF. The CDR3 DNA is TGTGCCAGTAGTACCGACTACAGGGAAGAAGAGACCCAGTACTTC.

The chain employs TRBV4-1 and TRBJ2-5, with D possibly matching TRBD2 (5 bases). Germline CDR1 is MGHRA and CDR2 is YSYEKL. Trimming left V 0 bases short and J 2 bases short, with 10 bases between. The CDR3 totals 15 residues. CDR3 sequence: CASSQDGAEQETQYF. The DNA for the CDR3 is TGCGCCAGCAGCCAAGATGGAGCGGAGCAAGAGACCCAGTACTTC.